The 9 T cell receptor beta chains given below trace back to one sample, sequenced in a study of lymphopenia after photon versus proton radiotherapy. TCRdb's copy holds only in-frame clones and misses some; the assay was immunoSEQ multiplex PCR. The sample lists roughly 32,000 clones; 94% were seen once. The input for sequencing was peripheral blood, taken from a patient treated with photon-based radiotherapy. The receptors were sampled from a woman aged 50 to 65 with cholangiocarcinoma.

The gene calls are TRBV6-6 and TRBJ1-4; D is ambiguous. CDR1 and CDR2 from the germline V gene are MNHNY and SVGAGI (reference sequence). The CDR3 loop spans 16 amino acids. The ends were cut back, 2 bases at V and 7 bases at J, with 17 bases in the middle. DNA of the CDR3: TGTGCCAGCAGTTACGAAGGAGCCGAGATGGGTGAAAAACTGTTTTTT. Amino acid sequence: CASSYEGAEMGEKLFF.

The chain has TRBV10-3 and TRBJ1-1, with TRBD1 as a possible D gene (5 bases). This CDR3 is 13 amino acids long. The germline V gene encodes CDR1 ENHRY and CDR2 SYGVKD. Deletions cut 9 bases from V and 1 base from J, with 12 bases between. DNA of the CDR3: TGTGCCATTCAGACAGAGAGGAACACTGAAGCTTTCTTT. This gives the protein CAIQTERNTEAFF.

The chain links TRBV11-2 to TRBJ2-7; D might be TRBD1 (6 bases). Germline V gene lookup returns CDR1 SGHAT and CDR2 FQNNGV. V lost 3 bases to trimming and J lost 6 bases, with 15 bases between them. The CDR3 sequence is 14 residues long. The CDR3 bases are TGTGCCAGCAGCTTCTCGGACAGTCGGGGCGAGCAGTACTTC. Translated, it gives CASSFSDSRGEQYF.

DNA of the CDR3: TGCAGCGCCCGAGGGGGCAGGAAAAACATTCAGTACTTC. It encodes CSARGGRKNIQYF. The chain combines TRBV29-1 with TRBJ2-4; TRBD1 aligns across 7 bases. Losses at the gene ends were 7 bases for V and 4 bases for J; bases not matched to a gene: 7. Per the germline V gene, CDR1 is SQVTM and CDR2 is ANQGSEA. The CDR3 contains 13 residues.

This chain connects TRBV4-3 to TRBJ2-3, with D perhaps matching TRBD1 or TRBD2 (5 bases each). The CDR3 contains 17 residues. CDR1 and CDR2 from the germline V gene are LGHNA and YSLEER. With 2 bases removed from V and 0 bases from J, the gap between germline ends came to 15 bases. CDR3 DNA: TGCGCCAGCAGCCAAAGGGCTGGGGACCGAAGCACAGATACGCAGTATTTT. Protein product: CASSQRAGDRSTDTQYF.

The rearrangement links TRBV19 to TRBJ1-1, with D possibly matching TRBD1 (6 bases). The CDR3 sequence is 17 residues long. V lost 3 bases and J 1 base, leaving 18 bases between the germline ends. CDR1 and CDR2 (germline): LNHDA, SQIVND (reference sequence). The CDR3 DNA follows: TGTGCCAGTAGTATGAGTAGCGGGGGGGGCCCGAACACTGAAGCTTTCTTT. Its protein product is CASSMSSGGGPNTEAFF.

The CDR3, as DNA: TGTGCCAGCAGCCGACGGGACAGAGGGACCGAGGCAACTAATGAAAAACTGTTTTTT. This sequence encodes CASSRRDRGTEATNEKLFF. This rearrangement joins TRBV7-8 to TRBJ1-4; TRBD1 matches at 7 bases. The CDR3 is 19 residues long. Per germline, CDR1 SGHVS and CDR2 FQNEAQ. The trim removed 5 bases at V and 0 bases at J, leaving 15 bases unmatched.

The gene calls are TRBV10-3 and TRBJ2-3; D is unclear. The CDR3 sequence is 15 residues long. The V end was cut by 0 bases, the J end by 5 bases, with 12 bases between. Germline V lookup: CDR1 ENHRY, CDR2 SYGVKD. Here the CDR3 DNA reads TGTGCCATCAGTGAGTCAAGAGCAAGGGTAGATACGCAGTATTTT. The encoded protein is CAISESRARVDTQYF.

This clone was detected only once. This chain connects TRBV6-4 to TRBJ1-2, with 10 bases lining up with TRBD1. The CDR3 totals 15 residues. V was clipped by 4 bases and J by 8 bases; unmatched bases: 10. Germline CDR1 reads MRHNA; CDR2 reads SNTAGT. In DNA form, the CDR3 reads TGTGCCAGCAGTGGTCGGGACAGGGGAAGGGGCGGCTACACCTTC. Residues: CASSGRDRGRGGYTF.